The clone carrying this T cell receptor beta chain has just a few counts. The CDR3 spans 11 residues. V was pared by 0 bases and J by 12 bases, with 8 bases between. CDR1 and CDR2 (germline): LGHDT, YNNKEL (reference sequence). This record belongs to a study of human T cells and chemical hapten exposure. The time point here: pre-sensitization, week 0. Described treatment: therapeutic diphenylcyclopropenone sensitization with weekly scalp DPC. TCRdb re-called the RACE reads with MiXCR, one entry per CDR3 protein. The top ten clones hold about 2.8% of a sample with 150,000 to 200,000 distinct CDR3 sequences, approximately 29% of them seen once.

Source: whole blood, taken in connection with sensitization to the hapten diphenylcyclopropenone (DPC). This receptor was identified in a woman aged 25 to 45 with alopecia areata. Some clones in this sample may be carry-over from other donors' samples. The chain links TRBV3-1 to TRBJ1-1; unclear D gene. DNA for the CDR3: TGTGCCAGCAGCCAAGATTCGGCTACTTTCTTT. This gives the protein CASSQDSATFF.